The present T cell receptor beta chain was sequenced within a study of cytomegalovirus exposure and HLA in healthy donors. A multiplex PCR was run with 60 Vbeta primers and 13 Jbeta primers. The assay was immunoSEQ multiplex PCR, and TCRdb's table has in-frame clones only and misses some. Altogether about 67,000 clones are present, 85% to 90% being singletons, with the ten largest covering roughly 12%. Study-wide results and limits: Analyses of presence and absence presupposed an approximately uniform sequencing depth across donors. An observed cluster of highly shared sequence variants was recorded as a likely sequencing artifact. One variant, a missense change in DCLRE1C, was linked in a later analysis to TCR beta V- and J-gene trimming. On later analysis, the bulk of CMV-associated TCR beta chains appeared to be HLA-restricted.

Notes on this clone: What it recognizes is unknown.

The CDR3 spans 13 residues. Germline V gene sequence: CDR1 SNHLY, CDR2 FYNNEI. The V and J ends lost 6 bases and 6 bases respectively, with 13 bases between them. Input material: PBMCs. The sequence was collected from a woman between 25 and 40 years old in good health and CMV-seropositive. V usage is TRBV2 and J usage is TRBJ2-3; possibly TRBD2 for D (5 bases). CDR3 residues: CASSPRTGDTQYF. DNA of the CDR3: TGTGCCAGCAGCCCCAGAACGGGGGATACGCAGTATTTT.